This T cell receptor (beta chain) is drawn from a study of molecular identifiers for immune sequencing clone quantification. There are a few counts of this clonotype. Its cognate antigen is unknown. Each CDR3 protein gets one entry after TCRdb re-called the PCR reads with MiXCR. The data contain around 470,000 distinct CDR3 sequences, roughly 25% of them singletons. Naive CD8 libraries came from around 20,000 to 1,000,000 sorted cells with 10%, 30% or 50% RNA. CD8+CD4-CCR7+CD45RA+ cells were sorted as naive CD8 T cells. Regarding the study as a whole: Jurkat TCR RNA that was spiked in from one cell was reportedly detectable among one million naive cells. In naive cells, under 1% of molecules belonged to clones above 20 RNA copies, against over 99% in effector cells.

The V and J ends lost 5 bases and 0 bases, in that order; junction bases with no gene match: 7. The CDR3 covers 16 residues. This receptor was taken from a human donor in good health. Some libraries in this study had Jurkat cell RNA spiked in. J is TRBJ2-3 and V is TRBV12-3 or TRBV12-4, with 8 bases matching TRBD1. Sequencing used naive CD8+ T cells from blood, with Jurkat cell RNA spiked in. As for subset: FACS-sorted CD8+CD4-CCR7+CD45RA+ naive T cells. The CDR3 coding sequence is TGTGCCAGCAGTCACTGGACAGGGACTAGCACAGATACGCAGTATTTT. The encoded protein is CASSHWTGTSTDTQYF.